One and the same sample provided the 11 T cell receptor beta chains below, sequenced in a study of persistence of HIV-infected CD4 T cells (TCRdb year 2020). Read against the paper, the sample's treatment or condition label means: suppressive antiretroviral therapy. As a nonspecific positive control representing the CD4+ T cell repertoire, the cells were stimulated with anti-CD3/anti-CD28 magnetic beads. Responding CD4+ T cells were sorted by upregulation of both CD40 ligand and CD69. Their antigens remain unidentified. The immunoSEQ hsTCRB assay version 4, run in survey mode, was used to sequence TCRbeta repertoires from genomic DNA. TCRdb re-hosts the immuneACCESS table, in-frame sequences only. Its copies lack some clones; in the studies checked, an unresolved V gene accounts for under half of them, and the cause for the rest is not known. The sample contains around 35,000 clones, approximately 88% of them found a single time. The leading ten clones occupy 1.3% of the sample.

Sequencing was performed on CD4+ T cells sorted from PBMCs after roughly 18-hour stimulation, taken from a patient who received antiretroviral therapy. This specimen's cell subset or site label, per the study, means: CD40L+CD69+ CD4 T cells responding to anti-CD3/anti-CD28 beads, representing the overall repertoire. These receptor sequences come from an adult man with HIV who was CMV-seropositive.

The chain recombines TRBV3-1 (or the pseudogene TRBV3-2) with TRBJ2-3; 10 positions agree with TRBD2. V gave up 5 bases and J gave up 5 bases; unmatched junction bases: 7. Germline CDR1 and CDR2: LGHDT and YNNKEL (reference sequence). The length of the CDR3 is 15 residues. CDR3 amino acids: CASSESGRAKDTQYF. The DNA of the CDR3 is TGTGCCAGCAGCGAGAGCGGGAGGGCCAAAGATACGCAGTATTTT.

This clone was counted only a few times. This rearrangement joins TRBV6-4 to TRBJ1-6; D gene unclear. The germline V and J ends were trimmed by 7 bases and 10 bases, with 14 bases remaining between them. CDR1 is MRHNA and CDR2 is SNTAGT in the germline V gene. This CDR3 has 13 amino acids. The chain's CDR3 is CASKSGAGSPLHF. The CDR3 DNA sequence: TGTGCCAGCAAATCGGGAGCGGGGTCACCCCTCCACTTT.

The chain has TRBV18 and TRBJ1-2, with a possible D match to TRBD1 (5 bases). V was pared by 4 bases and J by 4 bases, with 22 bases between. This CDR3 is 17 amino acids long. CDR1 is KGHSH and CDR2 is LQKENI in the germline V gene. Written as DNA, the CDR3 is TGTGCCAGCTCACAGCGTGCTGTCGCGTTCCAGGGCTATGGCTACACCTTC. This codes for CASSQRAVAFQGYGYTF.

The chain employs TRBV3-1 (or the pseudogene TRBV3-2) and TRBJ2-7, with 8 bases fitting TRBD1. The CDR3 totals 16 residues. V lost 1 base and J lost 2; bases outside the gene matches: 7. The germline CDR1 and CDR2 sequences are LGHDT and YNNKEL (reference sequence). CDR3 amino acids: CASSQAMGTGPYEQYF. CDR3 bases: TGTGCCAGCAGCCAAGCTATGGGGACAGGCCCCTACGAGCAGTACTTC.

This clone was picked up one time. The rearrangement joins TRBV6-5 to TRBJ1-1; D unresolved. The CDR3 runs to 14 residues. V was pared by 5 bases and J by 1 base, with 11 bases between. The germline CDR1 and CDR2 sequences are MNHEY and SVGAGI. Here the CDR3 reads CASSRNWENTEAFF. The CDR3 region has the DNA TGTGCCAGCAGTCGAAACTGGGAGAACACTGAAGCTTTCTTT.

This chain links TRBV13 with TRBJ1-1; the D gene is possibly TRBD1 (5 bases). The V gene's germline CDR1 is PRHDT and CDR2 FYEKMQ (reference sequence). V was cut by 3 bases and J by 0 bases, with 23 bases left in between. The CDR3 loop spans 19 amino acids. CDR3 coding DNA: TGTGCCAGCAGCTTGAGATCGCGTTCAGGGTGGGGGATGAACACTGAAGCTTTCTTT. It encodes CASSLRSRSGWGMNTEAFF.

The V and J genes are TRBV21-1 and TRBJ2-3. TRBV21-1 is designated a pseudogene. The CDR3 has 10 residues. CDR3 protein: CASGTDTQYF. The CDR3 nucleotides are TGTGCCAGCGGGACAGATACGCAGTATTTT.

This chain links TRBV6-5 with TRBJ1-2; TRBD1 matches 7 bases. V trimming: 7 bases; J trimming: 9 bases; junction bases outside the gene matches: 17. This CDR3 has 15 residues. Germline V gene lookup returns CDR1 MNHEY and CDR2 SVGAGI. The CDR3 DNA sequence: TGTGCCAGCACCAGGGGGGAGTCGGGACGGGGAAGCTACACCTTC. Residues: CASTRGESGRGSYTF.

V is TRBV19 and J is TRBJ1-1, with D possibly being TRBD1 (5 bases). The germline V gene has CDR1 LNHDA and CDR2 SQIVND (reference sequence). The CDR3 has 13 amino acids. With 4 bases removed from V and 4 bases from J, the gap between germline ends came to 10 bases. The CDR3 here is CASSTRATTEAFF. DNA of the CDR3: TGTGCCAGTAGTACCAGGGCTACCACTGAAGCTTTCTTT.

This clone was observed a few times. The chain uses TRBV24-1 and TRBJ1-5; D unclear. Germline V CDR1 and CDR2: KGHDR, SFDVKD. Trimming shortened V by 5 bases and J by 3 bases, and 10 bases separated the two germline ends. This CDR3 contains 14 residues. The CDR3 sequence: CATSGAGPNQPQHF. The CDR3 DNA reads TGTGCCACCAGTGGTGCCGGGCCCAATCAGCCCCAGCATTTT.

This clone has more than one count but fewer than ten. The chain joins TRBV27 to TRBJ1-5, with D perhaps matching TRBD1 (5 bases). The CDR3 spans 15 residues. Germline CDR1 is MNHEY and CDR2 is SMNVEV (reference sequence). The V end was cut by 0 bases, the J end by 5 bases, with 11 bases between. The CDR3 here is CASSLSSRVDQPQHF. The CDR3 DNA is TGTGCCAGCAGTTTATCGAGCAGGGTGGATCAGCCCCAGCATTTT.